This TCR beta chain is from a study of T cell changes during pregnancy in multiple sclerosis. Germline values: CDR1 LGHNA, CDR2 YSLEER. The CDR3 runs 15 residues. V dropped 4 bases and J dropped 8; count of bases not matched to a gene: 10. Sequenced by immunoSEQ multiplex PCR; TCRdb stores in-frame clones only, minus some. The table has fewer than 25,000 clones, roughly 88% seen once. This clone was seen just once. The source of this sequence is a female donor in good health, enrolled as a control in a pregnancy study. The specimen was CD8+ T cells from peripheral blood mononuclear cells, collected in the third trimester of pregnancy. V gene TRBV4-3 combines with J gene TRBJ2-4, with 8 positions matching TRBD2. The CDR3 spells CASSPRGGVRDIQYF. Here the CDR3 DNA reads TGCGCCAGCAGCCCCCGGGGGGGGGTCCGGGACATTCAGTACTTC.